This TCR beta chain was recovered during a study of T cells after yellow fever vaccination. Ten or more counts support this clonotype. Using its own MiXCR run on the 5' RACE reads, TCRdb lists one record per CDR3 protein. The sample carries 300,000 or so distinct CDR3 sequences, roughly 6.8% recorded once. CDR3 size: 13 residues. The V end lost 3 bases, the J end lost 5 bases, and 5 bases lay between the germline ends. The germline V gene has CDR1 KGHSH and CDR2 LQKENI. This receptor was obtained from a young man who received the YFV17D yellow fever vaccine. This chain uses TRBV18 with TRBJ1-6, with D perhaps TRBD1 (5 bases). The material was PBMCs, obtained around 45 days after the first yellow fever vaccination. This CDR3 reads CASSPDNNSPLHF. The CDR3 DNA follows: TGTGCCAGCTCACCGGACAATAATTCACCCCTCCACTTT.